The 19 T cell receptor beta chains presented below share a single source sample, sequenced in a study of T-cell memory formation after mild COVID-19. In TCRdb, the 5' RACE reads were re-called with MiXCR into one record per CDR3 protein. The top ten hold 10% to 15% of the sample, which has roughly 450,000 distinct CDR3 sequences, about 18% seen once. What was sequenced was PBMCs or a T cell subset sorted from them (not recorded which). These receptors were taken from an adult woman who had mild COVID-19 (a few samples of this study predate the infection). Cell type and time point are not known.

This clonotype was picked up many times. The V gene is TRBV7-3, the J gene TRBJ2-3; D gene ambiguous. CDR3 length: 17 residues. Trimming took 4 bases from V and 2 from J, leaving 19 bases between them. Germline assignment: CDR1 SGHTA and CDR2 FQGTGA. The CDR3 region is CASSSRGSPSYTDTQYF. The CDR3 DNA sequence: TGTGCCAGCAGCTCTCGAGGCTCCCCGTCCTACACAGATACGCAGTATTTT.

The rearrangement uses TRBV9 and TRBJ2-5; the D gene is possibly TRBD2 (5 bases). Trimming removed 0 bases from V and 5 bases from J, with 14 bases in between. Germline V gene data show CDR1 as SGDLS and CDR2 as YYNGEE. This CDR3 has 15 residues. The CDR3 loop is CASSVVSGVLETQYF. CDR3 bases: TGTGCCAGCAGCGTAGTGTCCGGGGTGTTGGAGACCCAGTACTTC.

The sample holds a few counts of this clonotype. The chain carries TRBV7-9 and TRBJ1-2, with a possible D match to TRBD1 (5 bases). Germline values: CDR1 SEHNR, CDR2 FQNEAQ (reference sequence). This CDR3 region has 14 residues. V was shortened by 4 bases and J by 7 bases, with 16 bases between the two germline ends. The CDR3 loop is CASSSRGVHSGYTF. CDR3 bases: TGTGCCAGCAGCTCCCGGGGGGTCCATAGTGGCTACACCTTC.

This rearrangement joins TRBV30 to TRBJ1-1; TRBD1 matches 10 bases. The CDR3 covers 13 residues. Germline V gene data show CDR1 as GTSNPN and CDR2 as SVGIG (reference sequence). V lost 2 bases, J lost 9 bases, and 6 bases stayed unmatched. CDR3 bases: TGTGCCTGGAGTACCGACAGGGGGCGAAAAGCTTTCTTT. Protein: CAWSTDRGRKAFF.

This clonotype was observed a handful of times. This chain uses TRBV7-9 with TRBJ1-5, with TRBD1 matching over 7 bases. The germline V gene encodes CDR1 SEHNR and CDR2 FQNEAQ (reference sequence). Trimming cost V 1 base and J 6 bases; bases outside gene matches: 9. CDR3 length equals 16 residues. The CDR3 region is CASSLGGQGVGQPQHF. Here the CDR3 DNA reads TGTGCCAGCAGCTTAGGTGGTCAGGGGGTCGGTCAGCCCCAGCATTTT.

A word on this clonotype: Relative to the germline gene, one junction end is altered; a read error may explain this. The chain couples TRBV7-7 to TRBJ2-5; 10 bases align to TRBD2. The CDR3 spans 17 residues. Germline V CDR1 and CDR2: SSHAT, FNYEAQ (reference sequence). The chain's CDR3 is CASSRGLAGVGRETQYF. CDR3 DNA sequence: TGTGCTAGCAGTAGAGGGCTAGCGGGAGTGGGGAGAGAGACCCAGTACTTC. Supplemented by reference TRBV7-7 and TRBJ2-5, the full variable domain reads GAGVSQSPRYKVTKRGQDVTLRCDPISSHATLYWYQQALGQGPEFLTYFNYEAQPDKSGLPSDRFSAERPEGSISTLTIQRTEQRDSAMYRCASSRGLAGVGRETQYFGPGTRLLVL.

This chain joins TRBV7-9 and TRBJ1-1; 9 nucleotides match TRBD1. With V trimmed by 5 bases and J by 7 bases, 5 bases remained unmatched. This CDR3 is 13 amino acids long. CDR1 SEHNR and CDR2 FQNEAQ come from the germline V gene (reference sequence). The CDR3 protein is CASSAGDRVEAFF. The CDR3 bases are TGTGCCAGCAGCGCCGGGGACAGGGTTGAAGCTTTCTTT.

This clonotype was picked up a small number of times. The rearrangement uses TRBV5-1 and TRBJ2-7, with TRBD2 as a possible D gene (7 bases). The length of the CDR3 is 15 residues. Germline loops: CDR1 SGHRS, CDR2 YFSETQ. V was trimmed by 1 base and J by 3 bases, leaving 14 bases between them. The CDR3, as DNA: TGCGCCAGCAGCTTGAGGGGGGGCCAGGGCTACGAGCAGTACTTC. Its protein is CASSLRGGQGYEQYF.

The rearrangement links TRBV12-3 or TRBV12-4 to TRBJ2-1, with D possibly being TRBD2 (6 bases). Trimming stripped 5 bases from V and 13 bases from J, with 15 bases between. The CDR3 runs to 12 residues. CDR3 bases: TGTGCCAGCAGTCTGAACCGGGACTCACAGTTCTTC. Translating it yields CASSLNRDSQFF.

The chain links TRBV12-5 to TRBJ1-1; D may be TRBD1 (5 bases). Per germline, CDR1 LGHNT and CDR2 FRNRAP. V lost 3 bases to trimming and J lost 5 bases, with 10 bases between them. This CDR3 region has 13 residues. The CDR3 DNA sequence: TGTGCTAGTGGTTTCGGGGGGGGTACTGAAGCTTTCTTT. Translation gives CASGFGGGTEAFF.

V usage is TRBV7-8 and J usage is TRBJ1-1, with 9 bases identical to TRBD1. The germline V gene encodes CDR1 SGHVS and CDR2 FQNEAQ. Losses at the gene ends were 2 bases for V and 3 bases for J; bases not matched to a gene: 7. The CDR3 covers 16 residues. CDR3 sequence: CASSLRGQGFDTEAFF. CDR3 bases: TGTGCCAGCAGCTTAAGGGGACAGGGATTTGACACTGAAGCTTTCTTT.

This rearrangement joins TRBV5-7 to TRBJ2-1; TRBD1 matches 8 bases. TRBV5-7 is flagged as an ORF with uncertain function. This CDR3 spans 17 amino acids. Trimming at V came to 2 bases and at J to 9 bases, leaving 16 bases not matched to a gene. The CDR3 DNA reads as TGTGCCAGCAGCTTTCCCGCCCCGGACAGGGAGGAAGTTGAGCAGTTCTTC. Its translation is CASSFPAPDREEVEQFF.

The V and J genes are TRBV5-6 and TRBJ2-7; D may match TRBD1 or TRBD2 (5 bases each). V lost 2 bases and J lost 3, with 15 bases in between. The CDR3 runs 15 residues. The germline CDR1 and CDR2 sequences are SGHDT and YYEEEE. In nucleotides, the CDR3 is TGTGCCAGCAGCTTATCTGGGGGTAATCTCTACGAGCAGTACTTC. It encodes CASSLSGGNLYEQYF.

The V and J genes are TRBV5-1 and TRBJ2-1; TRBD1 matches at 10 bases. This CDR3 region has 16 residues. With 0 bases clipped from V and 4 bases from J, the junction kept 4 bases outside the gene matches. CDR1 and CDR2 from the germline V gene are SGHRS and YFSETQ. CDR3: CASSLATGGLYNEQFF. Here the CDR3 DNA reads TGCGCCAGCAGCTTGGCGACAGGGGGCCTGTACAATGAGCAGTTCTTC.

This sequence joins TRBV5-8 and TRBJ2-3; unclear D gene. Germline V CDR1 and CDR2: SGHTS, YDEGEE. This CDR3 comprises 13 residues. Trimming stripped 0 bases from V and 7 bases from J, with 9 bases between. This CDR3 reads CASSLAHSHTQYF. CDR3 DNA: TGTGCCAGCAGCTTGGCCCACTCACATACGCAGTATTTT.

This clonotype was found a few times. V usage is TRBV7-6 and J usage is TRBJ2-1, with 8 bases matching TRBD2. Germline V gene lookup returns CDR1 SGHVS and CDR2 FNYEAQ. V shed 7 bases, J shed 8 bases, and the junction held 19 bases outside the gene matches. The CDR3 contains 17 residues. For the CDR3, the DNA is TGTGCCAGCACCATTTTGACGGGCGGGAGGACTCGGGATGAGCAGTTCTTC. Its protein is CASTILTGGRTRDEQFF.

As concerns this clonotype: Germline and junction disagree at one end, which may indicate a read error. The J gene is TRBJ1-1, the V gene TRBV18; D may be TRBD1 (5 bases). CDR1 is KGHSH, CDR2 LQKENI, per germline. The CDR3 totals 13 residues. CDR3 sequence reads: CASSPRTQEWAFF. The CDR3 bases are TGTGCCAGCTCGCCACGAACACAGGAGTGGGCTTTCTTT. Supplemented by reference TRBV18 and TRBJ1-1, the full variable domain reads NAGVMQNPRHLVRRRGQEARLRCSPMKGHSHVYWYRQLPEEGLKFMVYLQKENIIDESGMPKERFSAEFPKEGPSILRIQQVVRGDSAAYFCASSPRTQEWAFFGQGTRLTVV.

This clonotype was detected only a few times. This chain uses TRBV20-1 with TRBJ2-3, with a tentative D call TRBD2 (6 bases). The CDR3 spans 14 residues. Trimming shortened V by 5 bases and J by 1 base, and 13 bases separated the two germline ends. CDR1 and CDR2 from the germline V gene are DFQATT and SNEGSKA (reference sequence). The CDR3: CSAPPLARTDTQYF. DNA for the CDR3: TGCAGTGCTCCACCACTAGCCCGCACAGATACGCAGTATTTT.

This clonotype was seen more than once but under ten times. This chain links TRBV10-3 with TRBJ2-3; possible D gene TRBD2, 6 bases. Germline CDR1 reads ENHRY; CDR2 reads SYGVKD. V was trimmed by 6 bases and J by 0 bases, leaving 7 bases between them. CDR3 length: 13 amino acids. The CDR3 protein is CAIRGTSTDTQYF. The CDR3 DNA reads TGTGCCATCAGGGGGACTAGCACAGATACGCAGTATTTT.